This TCR beta chain was obtained from a study of CD8 T cells in ankylosing spondylitis. In TCRdb, the 5' RACE reads were re-called with MiXCR into one record per CDR3 protein. The data show 240,000 or so distinct CDR3 sequences, about 10% seen once. This clonotype was counted between two and nine times. This clonotype originated in a male donor with ankylosing spondylitis or in good health (not recorded which). Sequences were obtained from blood, either unsorted or a sorted T cell fraction (not recorded which).

CDR3 region: CASSYGTPYNEQFF. The CDR3 region has the DNA TGTGCCAGCAGCTACGGGACACCCTACAATGAGCAGTTCTTC. V usage is TRBV13 and J usage is TRBJ2-1; weak D call: TRBD1 (6 bases). This CDR3 is 14 amino acids long. The V and J ends lost 4 bases and 2 bases respectively, with 9 bases between them. Germline values: CDR1 PRHDT, CDR2 FYEKMQ (reference sequence).